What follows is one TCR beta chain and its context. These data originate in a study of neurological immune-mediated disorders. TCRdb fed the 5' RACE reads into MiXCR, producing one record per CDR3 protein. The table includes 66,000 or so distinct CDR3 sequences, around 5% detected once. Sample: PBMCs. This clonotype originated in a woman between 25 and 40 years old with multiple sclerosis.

CDR3 protein: CASSSTMNTEAFF. CDR3 sequence (DNA): TGCGCCAGCAGCTCTACTATGAACACTGAAGCTTTCTTT. This chain links TRBV5-1 with TRBJ1-1, with D unresolved. The germline gives CDR1 SGHRS, CDR2 YFSETQ. The CDR3 loop spans 13 amino acids. Deletions cut 3 bases from V and 0 bases from J, with 6 bases between.